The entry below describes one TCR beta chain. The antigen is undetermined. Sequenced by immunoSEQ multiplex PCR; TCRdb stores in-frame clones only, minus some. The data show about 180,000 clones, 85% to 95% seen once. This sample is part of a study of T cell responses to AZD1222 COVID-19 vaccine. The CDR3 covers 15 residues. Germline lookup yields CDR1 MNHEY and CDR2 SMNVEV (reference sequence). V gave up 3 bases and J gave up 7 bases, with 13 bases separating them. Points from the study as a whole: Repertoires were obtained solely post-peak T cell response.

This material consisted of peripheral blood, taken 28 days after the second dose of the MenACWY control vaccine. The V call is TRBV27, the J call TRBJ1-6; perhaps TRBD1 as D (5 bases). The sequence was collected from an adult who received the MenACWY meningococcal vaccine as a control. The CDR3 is CASSFGGVENSPLHF. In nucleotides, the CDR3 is TGTGCCAGCAGTTTCGGGGGAGTTGAAAATTCACCCCTCCACTTT.